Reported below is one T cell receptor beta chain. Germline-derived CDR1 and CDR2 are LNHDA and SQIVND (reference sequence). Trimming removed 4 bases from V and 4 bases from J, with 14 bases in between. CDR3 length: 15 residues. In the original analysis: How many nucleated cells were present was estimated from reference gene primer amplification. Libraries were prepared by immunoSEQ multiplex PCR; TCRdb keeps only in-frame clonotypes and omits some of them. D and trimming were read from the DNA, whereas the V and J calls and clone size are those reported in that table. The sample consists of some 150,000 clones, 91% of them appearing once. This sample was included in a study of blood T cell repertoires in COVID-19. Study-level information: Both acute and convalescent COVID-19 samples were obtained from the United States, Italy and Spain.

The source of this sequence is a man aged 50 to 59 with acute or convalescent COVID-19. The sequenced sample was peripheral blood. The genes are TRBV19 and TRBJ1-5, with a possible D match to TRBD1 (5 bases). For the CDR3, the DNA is TGTGCCAGTAGTACCTCAGGGACTGGGAATCAGCCCCAGCATTTT. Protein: CASSTSGTGNQPQHF.